This T cell receptor beta chain was sequenced for a study of blood T cell repertoires in COVID-19. In the study overall: PBMCs, B-cell-depleted T cells, or T cells provided the cDNA or gDNA that made up the material.

It was during active infection that Seattle patients were enrolled and then longitudinally followed. The protocol was immunoSEQ multiplex PCR, while the TCRdb copy is restricted to in-frame clones and leaves out a portion. The sample consists of 150,000 or so clones, roughly 88% of them appearing once. Germline CDR1 is WNHNN and CDR2 is SYGVQD (reference sequence). Trimming at V came to 2 bases and at J to 1 base, leaving 0 bases not matched to a gene. This CDR3 has 14 amino acids. This clonotype originated in a woman aged 60 to 75 with COVID-19, enrolled during active disease. What was sequenced was peripheral blood. The genes are TRBV10-1 and TRBJ1-1; 8 nucleotides agree with TRBD1. This CDR3 reads CASSEGQGNTEAFF. The CDR3 bases are TGCGCCAGCAGTGAGGGACAGGGGAACACTGAAGCTTTCTTT.